Listed below are T cell receptor beta chains from one sample, sequenced in a study of blood T cells in healthy people across ages. TCRdb analysed the 5' RACE reads with MiXCR anew, one entry per CDR3 protein. The table shows roughly 800,000 distinct CDR3 sequences, with 55% to 75% occurring only once. The specimen sequenced was blood. The receptor source for this set is a man aged 25 to 40 in good health. Each CDR3 is given with its conserved first and last residue. D genes are given only for firm matches. Size values are once, few and many counts, or a class for expanded clones, and some rows have none.

v_gene,j_gene,d_gene,abundance,CDR3aa,CDR3nt
TRBV12-3/TRBV12-4,TRBJ2-3,-,once,CASSFHRRERWYF,TGTGCCAGCAGTTTTCACCGGCGGGAACGTTGGTATTTT
TRBV2,TRBJ1-2,TRBD1,few,CASSRDRESSGYTF,TGTGCCAGCAGCCGGGACAGGGAAAGCTCTGGCTACACCTTC
TRBV2,TRBJ2-6,-,-,CASSDPVIRDGDSGANVLTF,TGTGCCAGCAGTGATCCGGTAATCCGGGACGGAGACTCTGGGGCCAACGTCCTGACTTTC
TRBV29-1,TRBJ1-1,TRBD1,-,CSVRTGTEAFF,TGCAGCGTCCGGACAGGGACTGAAGCTTTCTTT
TRBV20-1,TRBJ2-1,TRBD2,-,CSARGYGGSSGSSYNEQFF,TGCAGTGCTAGAGGCTACGGGGGCTCTAGCGGGAGCTCCTACAATGAGCAGTTCTTC
TRBV24-1,TRBJ2-7,-,-,CATARVVWRPVYEQYF,TGTGCCACGGCGAGGGTTGTCTGGCGACCAGTCTACGAGCAGTACTTC
TRBV21-1,TRBJ2-4,-,-,CASTQGFQQERLAKNIQYF,TGTGCCAGCACCCAGGGTTTCCAACAGGAAAGACTAGCCAAAAACATTCAGTACTTC
TRBV7-2,TRBJ1-2,-,few,CASSSPTTNYGYTF,TGTGCCAGCAGCTCCCCGACAACTAACTATGGCTACACCTTC
TRBV5-1,TRBJ2-3,TRBD2,-,CASRTSGDTDTQYF,TGCGCCAGCAGGACTAGCGGGGACACAGATACGCAGTATTTT
TRBV20-1,TRBJ2-7,-,-,CSAARTAGYEQYF,TGCAGTGCCGCCCGGACGGCCGGCTACGAGCAGTACTTC
TRBV4-3,TRBJ2-1,-,-,CASSQETGESEQFF,TGCGCCAGCAGCCAAGAAACCGGCGAGAGTGAGCAGTTCTTC
TRBV11-2,TRBJ1-2,-,-,CASRHIGSGGGHTF,TGTGCCAGCAGACATATAGGCTCGGGGGGTGGCCACACCTTC
TRBV6-1,TRBJ2-4,TRBD1,-,CASSGTGDREQYF,TGTGCCAGCAGTGGGACAGGGGATCGGGAGCAGTACTTC
TRBV29-1,TRBJ2-2,TRBD1,-,CSATRQGNTGELFF,TGCAGCGCAACTAGACAGGGAAACACCGGGGAGCTGTTTTTT
TRBV21-1,TRBJ2-7,-,-,CASSSRAVREQYF,TGTGCCAGCAGCTCACGGGCCGTACGGGAGCAGTACTTC
TRBV7-6,TRBJ2-7,TRBD2,-,CASTHSSGSYEQYF,TGTGCCAGCACGCATTCTAGCGGGAGTTACGAGCAGTACTTC
TRBV29-1,TRBJ2-5,-,few,CSVKEGTTRGETQYF,TGCAGCGTAAAAGAGGGTACAACTCGAGGAGAGACCCAGTACTTC
TRBV29-1,TRBJ2-7,-,few,CSVEDSSAYEQYF,TGCAGCGTTGAAGACTCGTCCGCCTACGAGCAGTACTTC
TRBV12-3/TRBV12-4,TRBJ1-6,-,-,CASRGWGPSPLHF,TGTGCCAGCCGTGGCTGGGGCCCTTCACCCCTCCACTTT
TRBV5-6,TRBJ1-2,-,-,CASSLAQGSDGYTF,TGTGCCAGCAGCTTGGCCCAGGGTTCCGACGGCTACACCTTC
TRBV29-1,TRBJ2-1,-,-,CSGVPHLYNEQFF,TGCAGCGGGGTCCCCCACCTTTACAATGAGCAGTTCTTC
TRBV5-1,TRBJ2-1,-,-,CASSNTGTNNEQFF,TGCGCCAGCAGCAATACCGGGACAAACAATGAGCAGTTCTTC
TRBV20-1,TRBJ2-6,-,-,CSAHDWANVLTF,TGCAGTGCCCACGACTGGGCCAACGTCCTGACTTTC
TRBV27,TRBJ1-2,-,-,CASSSSVGEVEYGYTF,TGTGCCAGCAGTTCCTCAGTAGGGGAGGTTGAGTATGGCTACACCTTC
TRBV12-3/TRBV12-4,TRBJ2-1,-,-,CASSFKGGYNEQFF,TGTGCCAGCAGTTTTAAGGGAGGCTACAATGAGCAGTTCTTC
TRBV7-2,TRBJ1-2,-,-,CASSLGALANYGYTF,TGTGCCAGCAGCTTGGGGGCCCTAGCTAACTATGGCTACACCTTC
TRBV6-1,TRBJ2-4,-,few,CASSETKNIQYF,TGTGCCAGCAGTGAAACCAAAAACATTCAGTACTTC
TRBV29-1,TRBJ2-5,-,-,CSVIGVGMGSREQYF,TGCAGCGTGATAGGAGTGGGGATGGGGTCTAGGGAGCAGTACTTC
TRBV7-2,TRBJ2-1,-,-,CASSLVVGAGYNEQFF,TGTGCCAGCAGCTTAGTGGTAGGAGCGGGTTATAATGAGCAGTTCTTC
TRBV6-5,TRBJ2-1,TRBD2,-,CASSPWTSGGFNEQFF,TGTGCCAGCAGTCCTTGGACTAGCGGGGGATTCAATGAGCAGTTCTTC
TRBV29-1,TRBJ1-4,-,many,CSVRVLEKLFF,TGCAGCGTCAGGGTCCTAGAAAAACTGTTTTTT
TRBV7-9,TRBJ1-6,-,few,CAMAEQGGNSPLHF,TGTGCCATGGCAGAACAGGGTGGAAATTCACCCCTCCACTTT
TRBV6-1,TRBJ1-5,-,-,CASSEGIWNQPQHF,TGTGCCAGCAGTGAGGGGATCTGGAATCAGCCCCAGCATTTT
TRBV29-1,TRBJ1-5,-,-,CSAGTVNQPQHF,TGCAGCGCCGGTACAGTTAATCAGCCCCAGCATTTT
TRBV2,TRBJ1-2,TRBD1,once,CASSVTGWDYTF,TGTGCCAGCAGTGTGACAGGGTGGGATTACACCTTC
TRBV6-5,TRBJ2-7,-,-,CASSSSFSRAGSSYEQYF,TGTGCCAGCAGTTCCTCCTTCTCTAGGGCAGGTAGCTCCTACGAGCAGTACTTC
TRBV7-2,TRBJ2-5,-,-,CASAGWNEQYF,TGTGCCAGCGCTGGGTGGAATGAGCAGTACTTC
TRBV7-9,TRBJ2-1,TRBD2,-,CASSPYSGAEQFF,TGTGCCAGCAGTCCTTATAGCGGGGCTGAGCAGTTCTTC
TRBV7-2,TRBJ1-6,-,-,CASSLIHSPLHF,TGTGCCAGCAGCTTAATCCATTCACCCCTCCACTTT
TRBV19,TRBJ2-7,TRBD2,few,CASSSLGTSSYEQYF,TGTGCCAGTAGTTCCCTCGGGACTAGTTCCTACGAGCAGTACTTC
TRBV29-1,TRBJ1-1,-,-,CSADGAFPGYEAFF,TGCAGCGCTGACGGGGCGTTCCCGGGGTATGAAGCTTTCTTT
TRBV9,TRBJ1-1,-,few,CASKGANTEAFF,TGTGCCTCCAAAGGGGCGAACACTGAAGCTTTCTTT
TRBV21-1,TRBJ1-2,-,few,CAAQNDGYTF,TGTGCCGCCCAGAATGATGGCTACACCTTC
TRBV7-9,TRBJ2-3,TRBD2,few,CATSPGLGGDTQYF,TGTGCGACAAGTCCGGGACTAGGCGGAGATACGCAGTATTTT
TRBV6-2/TRBV6-3,TRBJ1-2,-,-,CASSYSKAYGYTF,TGTGCCAGCAGTTACTCGAAAGCCTATGGCTACACCTTC
TRBV11-1,TRBJ1-1,TRBD1,-,CASSFSIQGTEAFF,TGTGCCAGCAGCTTTTCAATACAGGGGACTGAAGCTTTCTTT
TRBV5-6,TRBJ2-7,-,-,CASSFWTGSYEQYF,TGTGCCAGCAGCTTTTGGACGGGCTCCTACGAGCAGTACTTC
TRBV15,TRBJ2-3,TRBD2,-,CATGNQFLAGRSTDTQYF,TGTGCCACCGGAAACCAATTCTTAGCGGGGAGAAGCACAGATACGCAGTATTTT
TRBV20-1,TRBJ2-7,-,-,CSGEYYEQYF,TGCAGCGGAGAATACTACGAGCAGTACTTC
TRBV7-2,TRBJ2-1,TRBD2,-,CASSLRAGLAGYNEQFF,TGTGCCAGCAGCTTACGGGCGGGGCTAGCGGGTTACAATGAGCAGTTCTTC
TRBV30,TRBJ1-2,TRBD1,-,CAWSLDRGYGYTF,TGTGCCTGGAGTTTGGACAGGGGCTATGGCTACACCTTC
TRBV6-2/TRBV6-3,TRBJ1-2,TRBD1,-,CASRSTSGTVLGYTF,TGTGCCAGCAGAAGCACTTCCGGGACAGTCCTTGGCTACACCTTC